This T cell receptor (beta chain) was recovered during a study of CD8 T cells in ankylosing spondylitis. Study results and limitations: What seemed typical of ankylosing spondylitis blood was a TCR beta motif built from several highly homologous variants.

Quantitative 5'-RACE with molecular barcodes was used to make the TCR beta libraries. TCRdb re-called the 5' RACE reads with MiXCR, one entry per CDR3 protein. Counted here are around 390,000 distinct CDR3 sequences, 20% to 25% occurring once; the ten biggest clones make up about a sixth. CDR1 is SGHDN and CDR2 is FVKESK in the germline V gene. With 0 bases removed from V and 10 bases from J, the gap between germline ends came to 13 bases. The length of the CDR3 is 14 residues. Notes on this clonotype: The target antigen is unknown.

J is TRBJ2-1 and V is TRBV14; D not certain. This TCR was recovered from a male donor with ankylosing spondylitis. The sequencing sample was made of blood, either unsorted or a sorted T cell fraction (not recorded which). In nucleotides, the CDR3 is TGTGCCAGCAGCCAAGATTTGGCGTCCCGGGAGCAGTTCTTC. It is translated as CASSQDLASREQFF.